This T cell receptor beta chain was sequenced during a study of cytomegalovirus exposure and HLA in healthy donors. Looking at the study overall: Samples from HLA-typed donors yielded some 85 million unique TCRs in an early data release.

This clone was detected once. The antigen remains unidentified. 60 Vbeta and 13 Jbeta primers were used in PCR. Generated by immunoSEQ multiplex PCR, the TCRdb table keeps only in-frame clones and is missing some. The table has fewer than 200,000 clones, about 80% seen once; the top ten hold over 0.95%. The CDR3 spans 14 residues. Trimming stripped 4 bases from V and 6 bases from J, with 16 bases between. Germline assignment: CDR1 SNHLY and CDR2 FYNNEI. Study results and limitations: Judged likely to be a sequencing artifact was a cluster of highly shared sequence variants. A later analysis found that most CMV-associated TCR beta chains appeared HLA-restricted.

Specimen: PBMCs. The clonotype originates from a woman in her forties or fifties in good health and CMV-seronegative. The chain has TRBV2 and TRBJ2-7; D is perhaps TRBD1 (6 bases). The CDR3, as DNA: TGTGCCAGCAGTGCACAGGGCTCTCTACGCGAGCAGTACTTC. Translated, it gives CASSAQGSLREQYF.